Following are 27 T cell receptor beta chains from one sample sequenced in a study of blood T cell repertoires in COVID-19. TCRdb's table, derived via immunoSEQ multiplex PCR, lists solely in-frame clones and lacks some. The sample consists of 60,000 to 70,000 clones, more than 75% of them appearing once. The specimen was peripheral blood. The receptor set was obtained from a man aged 40-49 years with COVID-19, enrolled during active disease.

The genes are TRBV7-9 and TRBJ2-1; 10 positions match TRBD1. Germline V gives CDR1 SEHNR, CDR2 FQNEAQ (reference sequence). The CDR3 spans 17 residues. The V segment lost 4 bases and the J segment 3 bases; nucleotides outside the gene matches: 9. The CDR3 DNA reads as TGTGCCAGCAGCTCTCGTGCTGGACAGGGGGACTACAATGAGCAGTTCTTC. It codes for CASSSRAGQGDYNEQFF.

This clone was picked up one time. This chain joins TRBV18 and TRBJ2-1, with TRBD1 identical over 8 bases. Germline values: CDR1 KGHSH, CDR2 LQKENI. CDR3 length: 15 amino acids. V gave up 6 bases and J gave up 4 bases; unmatched junction bases: 8. The CDR3 loop reads CASSLGTGSYNEQFF. CDR3 sequence (DNA): TGTGCCAGCTCCCTCGGGACAGGATCTTACAATGAGCAGTTCTTC.

The chain has TRBV3-1 (or the pseudogene TRBV3-2) and TRBJ2-2, with 8 bases matching TRBD2. CDR1 and CDR2 from the germline V gene are LGHDT and YNNKEL (reference sequence). Trimming took 10 bases from V and 7 from J; bases not matched to a gene: 11. The CDR3 totals 14 residues. For the CDR3, the DNA is TGTGCCACCAACCACGGGGGGGCCTTCGGGGAGCTGTTTTTT. It encodes CATNHGGAFGELFF.

The genes are TRBV11-2 and TRBJ2-5, with 11 bases aligning to TRBD1. The CDR3 is 17 residues long. The V and J ends lost 1 base and 2 bases, in that order; junction bases with no gene match: 6. The V gene's germline CDR1 is SGHAT and CDR2 FQNNGV. The chain's CDR3 is CASSLVGQGGLQETQYF. CDR3 DNA sequence: TGTGCCAGCAGCTTAGTGGGACAGGGGGGCCTACAAGAGACCCAGTACTTC.

The genes are TRBV4-1 and TRBJ1-6; D is perhaps TRBD1 (5 bases). Germline CDR1 MGHRA, CDR2 YSYEKL. With 0 bases removed from V and 7 bases from J, the gap between germline ends came to 19 bases. The CDR3 spans 18 residues. The CDR3 nucleotides read TGCGCCAGCAGCCAAGATTCGTGGGGGGGGAGGTCGAATTCACCCCTCCACTTT. It encodes CASSQDSWGGRSNSPLHF.

CDR3 protein: CASSQGAPDTQYF. For the CDR3, the DNA is TGCGCCAGCAGCCAGGGGGCCCCAGATACGCAGTATTTT. This rearrangement joins TRBV4-1 to TRBJ2-3; D may be TRBD1 (6 bases). This CDR3 spans 13 amino acids. CDR1 is MGHRA and CDR2 is YSYEKL in the germline V gene. V was pared by 3 bases and J by 4 bases, with 8 bases between.

CDR3 loop: CATQAGRAGNTIYF. In DNA, the CDR3 is TGTGCCACCCAGGCAGGCCGTGCTGGAAACACCATATATTTT. The V call is TRBV19, the J call TRBJ1-3, with D unresolved. Germline-derived CDR1 and CDR2 are LNHDA and SQIVND (reference sequence). The CDR3 totals 14 residues. The V end lost 10 bases, the J end lost 2 bases, and 15 bases lay between the germline ends.

The chain combines TRBV6-5 with TRBJ2-5, with 8 bases fitting TRBD1. Losses at the gene ends were 8 bases for V and 10 bases for J; bases not matched to a gene: 15. Per the germline V gene, CDR1 is MNHEY and CDR2 is SVGAGI. The CDR3 is made up of 14 amino acids. The CDR3 DNA reads as TGTGCCAGCGCCCCCGGGACAGGACTTGACGGCCAGTACTTC. It codes for CASAPGTGLDGQYF.

The genes are TRBV5-1 and TRBJ2-7; TRBD1 might be the D (6 bases). The CDR3 is 14 amino acids. CDR1 and CDR2 from the germline V gene are SGHRS and YFSETQ. V lost 0 bases and J 4 bases, leaving 11 bases between the germline ends. The CDR3 region is CASSLGQVTYEQYF. Here the CDR3 DNA reads TGCGCCAGCAGCTTGGGACAGGTTACGTACGAGCAGTACTTC.

The chain employs TRBV9 and TRBJ1-2; possible D gene TRBD1, 5 bases. The CDR3 contains 14 residues. V was pared by 0 bases and J by 12 bases, with 18 bases between. Germline CDR1 is SGDLS and CDR2 is YYNGEE. As DNA, the CDR3 is TGTGCCAGCAGCGTAGGGGCAGGGCCGCCTGATCACACCTTC. Its protein product is CASSVGAGPPDHTF.

This rearrangement joins TRBV6-4 to TRBJ2-5; D unresolved. The CDR3 sequence is 10 residues long. Germline V gene lookup returns CDR1 MRHNA and CDR2 SNTAGT. V dropped 9 bases and J dropped 1 base, with 3 bases sitting between them. The CDR3 region is CARLQETQYF. CDR3 sequence (DNA): TGTGCCAGACTCCAAGAGACCCAGTACTTC.

The rearrangement uses TRBV15 and TRBJ2-1; 8 positions agree with TRBD2. This CDR3 has 17 amino acids. Trimming at V came to 0 bases and at J to 6 bases, leaving 10 bases not matched to a gene. Germline V CDR1 and CDR2: LNHNV, YYDKDF (reference sequence). CDR3 in amino acids: CATSREEGRGVVNEQFF. CDR3 DNA: TGTGCCACCAGCAGAGAGGAAGGGCGGGGGGTAGTCAATGAGCAGTTCTTC.

This clone is a singleton in its sample. The chain joins TRBV24-1 to TRBJ1-1, with D perhaps matching TRBD1 (6 bases). CDR1 KGHDR and CDR2 SFDVKD come from the germline V gene. The CDR3 consists of 14 residues. V lost 7 bases to trimming and J lost 1 base, with 12 bases between them. For the CDR3, the DNA is TGTGCCACCAGAATGGGACACCGGAACACTGAAGCTTTCTTT. Its translation is CATRMGHRNTEAFF.

This clone has a single count. The V call is TRBV12-3 or TRBV12-4, the J call TRBJ1-1, with D possibly TRBD1 on 5 matching bases. The CDR3 loop spans 13 amino acids. Trimming left V 3 bases short and J 5 bases short, with 10 bases between. The CDR3 protein is CASSLGGQTEAFF. CDR3 bases: TGTGCCAGCAGTTTGGGGGGTCAAACTGAAGCTTTCTTT.

This clone was observed a single time. This chain connects TRBV9 to TRBJ2-5, with TRBD1 as a possible D gene (5 bases). The V end was cut by 0 bases, the J end by 2 bases, with 14 bases between. The CDR3 covers 16 residues. The germline V gene has CDR1 SGDLS and CDR2 YYNGEE. In DNA form, the CDR3 reads TGTGCCAGCAGCGTAGCGATAACGGACAAGCAAGAGACCCAGTACTTC. Residues: CASSVAITDKQETQYF.

The chain is built from TRBV15 and TRBJ1-4; D is uncertain. The CDR3 totals 18 residues. CDR1 LNHNV and CDR2 YYDKDF come from the germline V gene (reference sequence). The V and J ends lost 0 bases and 0 bases respectively, with 14 bases between them. CDR3 residues: CATSRDGREPATNEKLFF. In DNA, the CDR3 is TGTGCCACCAGCAGAGATGGGCGGGAACCAGCAACTAATGAAAAACTGTTTTTT.

This clone has only one observation. The rearrangement joins TRBV3-1 (or the pseudogene TRBV3-2) to TRBJ1-2; TRBD1 is a possible D gene (5 bases). With 3 bases removed from V and 2 bases from J, the gap between germline ends came to 10 bases. The CDR3 consists of 14 residues. CDR1 is LGHDT, CDR2 YNNKEL, per germline (reference sequence). CDR3 DNA: TGTGCCAGCAGCCAGTCGGGGGTAAACTATGGCTACACCTTC. Translated, it gives CASSQSGVNYGYTF.

The V gene is TRBV13, the J gene TRBJ2-7; the D is unclear. The CDR3 contains 11 residues. Germline CDR1 is PRHDT and CDR2 is FYEKMQ (reference sequence). V was trimmed by 3 bases and J by 3 bases, leaving 3 bases between them. The CDR3 region has the DNA TGTGCCAGCAGCTTCGGCTACGAGCAGTACTTC. This translates into CASSFGYEQYF.

This clone came up a few times. This chain links TRBV2 with TRBJ2-2, with TRBD1 identical over 7 bases. Germline CDR1 and CDR2: SNHLY and FYNNEI. Trimming cost V 4 bases and J 4 bases; bases outside gene matches: 3. The CDR3 extends over 14 amino acids. CDR3 bases: TGTGCCAGCAGTGGACAGGGCTTCACCGGGGAGCTGTTTTTT. Residues: CASSGQGFTGELFF.

The rearrangement links TRBV5-4 to TRBJ1-4; D unresolved. The V gene lost 4 bases and the J gene lost 2 bases, with 12 bases spanning the gap. CDR1 and CDR2 (germline): SGHNT, YYREEE (reference sequence). The CDR3 length is 15 residues. CDR3 bases: TGTGCCAGCAGCGGAGGTGGGATGACTAATGAAAAACTGTTTTTT. Protein sequence: CASSGGGMTNEKLFF.

The V gene is TRBV10-1, the J gene TRBJ2-3, with 10 bases aligning to TRBD1. The V gene's germline CDR1 is WNHNN and CDR2 SYGVQD (reference sequence). After removal of 3 bases from V and 5 bases from J, the junction contained 8 bases not matched to a gene. The CDR3 contains 16 residues. The CDR3 DNA follows: TGCGCCAGCAGTGACCCGGGACAGGGGCCGGGAGATACGCAGTATTTT. It translates to CASSDPGQGPGDTQYF.

J is TRBJ2-5 and V is TRBV25-1, with D tentatively TRBD1 (6 bases). V gave up 4 bases and J gave up 7 bases, with 22 bases separating them. The CDR3 consists of 16 residues. Germline-derived CDR1 and CDR2 are MGHDK and SYGVNS. This CDR3 reads CASSGRVGTREGTQYF. The CDR3 DNA sequence: TGTGCCAGCAGTGGACGGGTGGGGACAAGAGAAGGGACCCAGTACTTC.

The count of this clone is one. Here the CDR3 DNA reads TGTGCCAGCAGCTTAGGCAGCGACAGGGGATACGGCTACACCTTC. Protein sequence: CASSLGSDRGYGYTF. The chain is built from TRBV7-9 and TRBJ1-2; 8 bases map to TRBD1. Germline CDR1 and CDR2: SEHNR and FQNEAQ (reference sequence). The CDR3 covers 15 residues. Unmatched junction bases numbered 9, after V lost 1 base and J lost 8 bases. Full variable domain (rest looked up from reference TRBV7-9 and TRBJ1-2): DTGVSQNPRHKITKRGQNVTFRCDPISEHNRLYWYRQTLGQGPEFLTYFQNEAQLEKSRLLSDRFSAERPKGSFSTLEIQRTEQGDSAMYLCASSLGSDRGYGYTFGSGTRLTVV.

The chain employs TRBV2 and TRBJ1-1; D gene uncertain. CDR1 is SNHLY, CDR2 FYNNEI, per germline. V was trimmed by 5 bases and J by 4 bases, leaving 11 bases between them. This CDR3 has 13 amino acids. CDR3 sequence reads: CASSRGRATEAFF. The CDR3, as DNA: TGTGCCAGCAGTAGAGGGAGAGCCACTGAAGCTTTCTTT.

DNA for the CDR3: TGTGCCACCAGTCGGGGGGGCACAGATACGCAGTATTTT. Protein: CATSRGGTDTQYF. V and J are TRBV24-1 and TRBJ2-3; 7 bases line up with TRBD2. The CDR3 is 13 amino acids. The germline V gene has CDR1 KGHDR and CDR2 SFDVKD. J gave up 1 base and V 6 bases, and 0 bases lay outside the gene matches.

This chain connects TRBV3-1 (or the pseudogene TRBV3-2) to TRBJ1-6, with D unclear. Trimming removed 3 bases from V and 4 bases from J, with 10 bases in between. This CDR3 is built from 15 residues. The germline V gene encodes CDR1 LGHDT and CDR2 YNNKEL (reference sequence). This CDR3 reads CASSHRQGYNSPLHF. CDR3 DNA sequence: TGTGCCAGCAGCCACAGACAAGGTTATAATTCACCCCTCCACTTT.

This clone came up a few times. The chain employs TRBV6-2 or TRBV6-3 and TRBJ1-1; 8 nucleotides align to TRBD1. The CDR3 is 14 residues long. Unmatched junction bases numbered 5, after V lost 6 bases and J lost 2 bases. Germline lookup yields CDR1 MNHEY and CDR2 SVGEGT. The CDR3 sequence is CASSHRGTNTEAFF. CDR3 bases: TGTGCCAGCAGCCACAGGGGGACCAACACTGAAGCTTTCTTT.